This T cell receptor (beta chain) is drawn from a study of PD-1 blockade in classical Hodgkin lymphoma. General study findings and limits: Newly diagnosed patients reportedly trailed healthy donors in baseline TCR diversity. Any patient who commenced nivolumab under 1 year after ASCT was excluded.

Per the germline V gene, CDR1 is SGHRS and CDR2 is YFSETQ. The junction had 7 bases not matched to a gene; V was cut back by 3 bases and J by 7 bases. The CDR3 sequence is 14 residues long. Concerning this clone itself: Its matching antigen is unknown.

Profiling relied on immunoSEQ multiplex PCR, and the TCRdb table lists in-frame clones only, not all of them. The sample lists 60,000 or so clones; around nine tenths were seen once. In every patient, relapse followed autologous stem cell transplantation, while exposure to brentuximab vedotin differed. Sequenced here: peripheral blood mononuclear cells (PBMCs), sampled at baseline. V gene TRBV5-1 combines with J gene TRBJ2-1, with 7 bases matching TRBD1. This sequence originates from a human donor with classical Hodgkin lymphoma. CDR3 protein: CASSSAVRGNEQFF. In DNA, the CDR3 is TGCGCCAGCAGCTCCGCCGTCAGGGGGAATGAGCAGTTCTTC.